Below, 23 T cell receptor beta chains from the same sample are listed, as sequenced in a study of T-cell memory formation after mild COVID-19 (dated by TCRdb to the early 2020s). The receptor library was made with 5' RACE. Sequencing instrument: Illumina NovaSeq 6000. Clones were called with MiXCR by TCRdb after fastp trimmed the public reads at Q25, and only in-frame beta chains were retained. Each CDR3 protein gets just one entry, which takes the most common genes and DNA from the rows behind it. Present in this sample are more than 400,000 distinct CDR3 sequences, over 15% of which were seen just once. About 12% of the sample goes to the ten largest clones. Sequenced sample: PBMCs or a T cell subset sorted from them (not recorded which). These receptor sequences come from an adult woman who had mild COVID-19 (a few samples of this study predate the infection). The sample titles of this study are shuffled in the database, so cell type and time point are left out; the donor was told from shared clones.

This clonotype has just a few counts. V usage is TRBV4-3 and J usage is TRBJ2-5; 7 nucleotides align to TRBD2. The CDR3 spans 16 residues. Looked up from germline, CDR1 is LGHNA and CDR2 is YSLEER. J was trimmed by 5 bases and V by 0 bases; bases with no gene match: 9. The chain's CDR3 is CASSQEREWAWETQYF. The CDR3, as DNA: TGCGCCAGCAGCCAAGAGCGGGAGTGGGCGTGGGAGACCCAGTACTTC.

The rearrangement uses TRBV9 and TRBJ1-1; D is perhaps TRBD1 (5 bases). CDR1 is SGDLS, CDR2 YYNGEE, per germline. Trimming removed 0 bases at V and 0 bases at J, with 12 bases between. The CDR3 loop spans 16 amino acids. The CDR3 spells CASSVGSGQMNTEAFF. Written as DNA, the CDR3 is TGTGCCAGCAGCGTAGGGTCAGGGCAAATGAACACTGAAGCTTTCTTT.

The chain recombines TRBV4-1 with TRBJ2-3; 9 positions agree with TRBD1. Trimming cost V 0 bases and J 4 bases; bases outside gene matches: 11. Germline loops: CDR1 MGHRA, CDR2 YSYEKL. The CDR3 spans 18 residues. CDR3 amino acids: CASSQDEFGTGIPDTQYF. CDR3 coding DNA: TGCGCCAGCAGCCAAGATGAGTTTGGGACAGGGATACCAGATACGCAGTATTTT.

This clonotype was counted a few times. The chain has TRBV6-2 or TRBV6-3 and TRBJ2-7; D is undetermined. The CDR3 length is 14 residues. V dropped 4 bases and J dropped 4 bases, with 14 bases sitting between them. Germline loops: CDR1 MNHEY, CDR2 SVGEGT. CDR3 DNA: TGTGCCAGCAGTTCTCCGGCGAGTCCGTACGAGCAGTACTTC. Translated: CASSSPASPYEQYF.

This clonotype was counted a few times. V is TRBV7-3 and J is TRBJ2-1, with 10 bases that match TRBD2. The germline V gene has CDR1 SGHTA and CDR2 FQGTGA. The ends lost 5 bases at V and 10 bases at J; junction bases unmatched: 11. This CDR3 is 15 amino acids long. Here the CDR3 DNA reads TGTGCCAGCAGCCCATGGACTAGCGGTCCATGGGAGCAGTTCTTC. Residues: CASSPWTSGPWEQFF.

Ten or more counts support this clonotype. The chain combines TRBV7-2 with TRBJ2-7; 7 bases are shared with TRBD1. Germline loops: CDR1 SGHTA, CDR2 FQGNSA. With V trimmed by 6 bases and J by 0 bases, 5 bases remained unmatched. This CDR3 spans 14 amino acids. The CDR3 coding sequence is TGTGCCAGCAGAAGGGGGACAGACTCCTACGAGCAGTACTTC. Amino acid sequence: CASRRGTDSYEQYF.

The CDR3 DNA reads TGCGCCAGCAGCCAGGGGGGACAGGGCTACTACGAGCAGTACTTC. This gives the protein CASSQGGQGYYEQYF. The chain employs TRBV4-1 and TRBJ2-7, with TRBD1 identical over 9 bases. CDR1 MGHRA and CDR2 YSYEKL come from the germline V gene. CDR3 length equals 15 residues. J was trimmed by 3 bases and V by 3 bases; bases with no gene match: 6.

This clonotype was detected a few times. In DNA form, the CDR3 reads TGTGCCACCAGTGATTTCGCGGGGGACTCCTACGAGCAGTACTTC. This sequence encodes CATSDFAGDSYEQYF. The chain uses TRBV24-1 and TRBJ2-7; 7 bases map to TRBD2. The CDR3 has 15 amino acids. With V trimmed by 1 base and J by 0 bases, 2 bases remained unmatched. Germline-derived CDR1 and CDR2 are KGHDR and SFDVKD.

The chain uses TRBV4-3 and TRBJ2-3, with 9 positions matching TRBD2. V dropped 0 bases and J dropped 0; count of bases not matched to a gene: 7. The germline CDR1 and CDR2 sequences are LGHNA and YSLEER. CDR3 size: 18 residues. The CDR3 sequence is CASSQDSMTSGSTDTQYF. CDR3 nucleotides: TGCGCCAGCAGCCAAGATTCAATGACTAGCGGAAGCACAGATACGCAGTATTTT.

J is TRBJ2-7 and V is TRBV6-5; no definite D call. The CDR3 consists of 14 residues. V gave up 6 bases and J gave up 5 bases, with 17 bases separating them. CDR1 is MNHEY, CDR2 SVGAGI, per germline. CDR3 protein: CASRSAGLRNEQYF. In nucleotides, the CDR3 is TGTGCCAGCAGGTCAGCTGGCCTCCGAAACGAGCAGTACTTC.

This chain connects TRBV10-3 to TRBJ2-1, with 12 bases identical to TRBD2. With V trimmed by 9 bases and J by 8 bases, 8 bases remained unmatched. The length of the CDR3 is 14 residues. Germline assignment: CDR1 ENHRY and CDR2 SYGVKD. This CDR3 is CAIRLAGALHEQFF. The CDR3 DNA reads as TGTGCCATACGACTAGCGGGGGCGCTCCATGAGCAGTTCTTC.

CDR3: CASSSVETAYEQYF. The CDR3 bases are TGTGCCAGCAGTTCCGTGGAGACGGCCTACGAGCAGTACTTC. V gene TRBV7-9 combines with J gene TRBJ2-7; D remains ambiguous. The CDR3 runs 14 residues. The germline V and J ends were trimmed by 6 bases and 2 bases, with 14 bases remaining between them. From germline, CDR1 is SEHNR and CDR2 FQNEAQ (reference sequence). Supplemented by reference TRBV7-9 and TRBJ2-7, the full variable domain reads DTGVSQNPRHKITKRGQNVTFRCDPISEHNRLYWYRQTLGQGPEFLTYFQNEAQLEKSRLLSDRFSAERPKGSFSTLEIQRTEQGDSAMYLCASSSVETAYEQYFGPGTRLTVT.

The J gene is TRBJ2-1, the V gene TRBV7-9; D is uncertain. The germline V gene encodes CDR1 SEHNR and CDR2 FQNEAQ (reference sequence). Trimming cost V 6 bases and J 0 bases, with 15 bases left between them. This CDR3 contains 16 residues. The CDR3 spells CASSPLRVSSYNEQFF. The CDR3 coding sequence is TGTGCCAGCAGTCCTCTTCGGGTGAGCTCCTACAATGAGCAGTTCTTC. Variable domain in full (rest from reference TRBV7-9 and TRBJ2-1): DTGVSQNPRHKITKRGQNVTFRCDPISEHNRLYWYRQTLGQGPEFLTYFQNEAQLEKSRLLSDRFSAERPKGSFSTLEIQRTEQGDSAMYLCASSPLRVSSYNEQFFGPGTRLTVL.

This clonotype has a count of ten or more. The chain is built from TRBV6-2 or TRBV6-3 and TRBJ2-7; 9 bases line up with TRBD2. Germline values: CDR1 MNHEY, CDR2 SVGEGT. This CDR3 is 12 amino acids long. The CDR3: CASGRSSYEQYF. CDR3 DNA: TGTGCTAGCGGGAGAAGCTCCTACGAGCAGTACTTC.

The chain couples TRBV28 to TRBJ1-5; D gene ambiguous. Germline V gene data show CDR1 as MDHEN and CDR2 as SYDVKM. This CDR3 is built from 16 residues. V was shortened by 8 bases and J by 1 base, with 18 bases between the two germline ends. The CDR3 loop reads CASQVLGFGSNQPQHF. DNA of the CDR3: TGTGCCAGCCAAGTTTTGGGTTTCGGAAGCAATCAGCCCCAGCATTTT.

This clonotype occurred a few times. This sequence joins TRBV28 and TRBJ2-1, with 13 bases lining up with TRBD2. The CDR3 contains 18 residues. Per germline, CDR1 MDHEN and CDR2 SYDVKM. V lost 2 bases to trimming and J lost 0 bases; unmatched junction nucleotides: 4. Here the CDR3 DNA reads TGTGCCAGCAGTTTACGGACTAGCGGGAGATACTCCTACAATGAGCAGTTCTTC. Amino acid sequence: CASSLRTSGRYSYNEQFF.

The chain has TRBV4-1 and TRBJ1-2; D is ambiguous. This CDR3 is built from 15 residues. The V end lost 1 base, the J end lost 0 bases, and 9 bases lay between the germline ends. Germline V lookup: CDR1 MGHRA, CDR2 YSYEKL. The CDR3 DNA reads as TGCGCCAGCAGCCAAGTTTCCGGAGCTAACTATGGCTACACCTTC. It specifies CASSQVSGANYGYTF.

This clonotype has more than one count but fewer than ten. The V call is TRBV9, the J call TRBJ2-1, with D perhaps TRBD1 (5 bases). CDR1 and CDR2 (germline): SGDLS, YYNGEE. The CDR3 is made up of 13 amino acids. Trimming took off 4 bases at V and 5 bases at J, with 10 bases between the two ends. The CDR3 region is CASSPDSHNEQFF. Here the CDR3 DNA reads TGTGCCAGCAGCCCAGACAGTCACAATGAGCAGTTCTTC.

The gene calls are TRBV9 and TRBJ2-3, with TRBD2 identical over 7 bases. Losses at the gene ends were 4 bases for V and 5 bases for J; bases not matched to a gene: 10. In germline, CDR1 is SGDLS, CDR2 YYNGEE. This CDR3 is built from 15 residues. CDR3 sequence: CASSFPLGGIDTQYF. DNA for the CDR3: TGTGCCAGCAGCTTTCCCCTGGGGGGGATAGATACGCAGTATTTT.

This clonotype was seen only a few times. The J gene is TRBJ2-3, the V gene TRBV7-2, with 9 bases that match TRBD2. The V gene's germline CDR1 is SGHTA and CDR2 FQGNSA. The V segment lost 5 bases and the J segment 7 bases; nucleotides outside the gene matches: 10. The CDR3 totals 15 residues. This chain's CDR3 is CASSGEAGGGNTQYF. CDR3 sequence (DNA): TGTGCCAGCAGCGGCGAGGCGGGAGGGGGAAATACGCAGTATTTT.

The chain recombines TRBV7-2 with TRBJ2-7; TRBD2 might be the D (5 bases). Germline V lookup: CDR1 SGHTA, CDR2 FQGNSA. Between the trimmed V and J ends, which lost 5 bases and 5 bases, there was a span of 16 bases. This CDR3 comprises 14 residues. CDR3 residues: CASSPRGFSHEQYF. The CDR3, as DNA: TGTGCCAGCAGCCCGCGCGGGTTCTCGCACGAGCAGTACTTC.

This clonotype was counted ten times or more. The V gene is TRBV7-2, the J gene TRBJ2-7; tentative D call: TRBD2 (7 bases). The CDR3 loop spans 16 amino acids. Between the trimmed V and J ends, which lost 5 bases and 0 bases, there was a span of 17 bases. Germline V CDR1 and CDR2: SGHTA, FQGNSA. CDR3 DNA sequence: TGTGCCAGCAGCCAAAGGGGGGGCAGGAGCTCCTACGAGCAGTACTTC. It codes for CASSQRGGRSSYEQYF.

There are a few counts of this clonotype. The chain is built from TRBV25-1 and TRBJ2-5; weak D call: TRBD2 (7 bases). CDR1 is MGHDK, CDR2 SYGVNS, per germline. The germline V and J ends were trimmed by 1 base and 5 bases, with 11 bases remaining between them. The CDR3 has 14 residues. For the CDR3, the DNA is TGTGCCAGCAGTGAATTAGGGGGGGTGGAGACCCAGTACTTC. It codes for CASSELGGVETQYF. Complete variable domain (other parts from reference TRBV25-1 and TRBJ2-5): EADIYQTPRYLVIGTGKKITLECSQTMGHDKMYWYQQDPGMELHLIHYSYGVNSTEKGDLSSESTVSRIRTEHFPLTLESARPSHTSQYLCASSELGGVETQYFGPGTRLLVL.